This T cell receptor (beta chain) comes out of a study of blood T cell repertoires in COVID-19. About the study: Sample material is recorded as cDNA or gDNA derived from T cells, B-cell-depleted T cells, or PBMCs.

The length of the CDR3 is 15 residues. With V trimmed by 4 bases and J by 4 bases, 8 bases remained unmatched. Germline values: CDR1 LNHDA, CDR2 SQIVND (reference sequence). Under the authors' procedure: Nucleated cell counts were estimated from reference gene primer amplification. Generated by immunoSEQ multiplex PCR, the TCRdb table keeps only in-frame clones and is missing some. V and J calls and clone size come straight from that table; D and trimming were deduced from the DNA. The sample has about 260,000 clones, 65% to 90% seen once. This sequence originates from a human donor in a cohort sampled during active COVID-19. This chain uses TRBV19 with TRBJ2-3, with 7 positions matching TRBD1. The sample taken for sequencing was peripheral blood. CDR3: CASSTGDSRPDTQYF. The CDR3 coding sequence is TGTGCCAGTAGTACCGGGGACAGCCGTCCAGATACGCAGTATTTT.